This TCR beta chain is from a study of cytomegalovirus exposure and HLA in healthy donors (dated by TCRdb to 2015 to 2018). General notes on the study: An earlier analysis of some 600 of the donors reported 250 to 350 Gb of sequence data and some 110 million unique TCR beta sequences obtained from some 200 million T cells. The number of typed donors differed by locus: about 620-630 for A, B, C, DRB1 and DQB1; 522 for DQA1; about 600 for DPA1; and about 470 for DPB1. Genome-wide SNP genotypes for about 55% of the 666 donors were used in a later genetic analysis, which treated that subset as a discovery cohort. Among roughly 400 genotyped donors of the cohort, an average of around 250,000 unique TCR beta nucleotide sequences was sequenced per donor, of which about 19% were non-productive. Donor age, sex, ethnicity and CMV serostatus were collected together with the repertoire data. A separate validation cohort of 100 to 150 different subjects was used in addition to the approximately 610-subject first cohort. An early release that covered fewer than 750 HLA-typed donors contained 250 to 350 gigabases of sequencing data and tens of millions of unique TCR sequences. A later analysis re-analyzed previously published TCR beta repertoires from roughly 630 donors and added high-resolution HLA genotyping to study TCR occurrence patterns. The study aimed to test whether signatures of past pathogen exposure could be identified by cataloging public T cell receptors. The study combined high-throughput TCR immunosequencing, statistical association of individual TCRs with disease status, and machine learning to predict cytomegalovirus infection status. Rather than drawing on any new phenotypic data, the later analysis identified candidate immune exposures from TCR beta sequences and the way those sequences occurred across donors. The genetic ancestry cluster associated with self-reported Caucasian donors included about 81% of the roughly 400 genotyped donors. Using immunosequencing, the study profiled T cell repertoires from 500 to 800 subjects and related those repertoires to cytomegalovirus serostatus. All discovery cohort repertoires had been generated using a single sequencing platform. An earlier analysis of 587 of the donors used high-throughput TCR beta sequencing to judge whether each TCR beta V gene segment behaved as functional or pseudogenic. A handful of DR-DQ haplotypes were handled as single units for association and clustering because linkage in the cohort was strong. HLA typing included class I and class II loci at four-digit resolution. The paper's findings and limits, for the study overall: A later genetic analysis reported fewer N-insertions in productive TCRs among donors in an Asian-associated ancestry cluster than the roughly 670-donor mean. The authors suggested that the approach could potentially be generalized to other disease states and immunological phenotypes. According to a later analysis, parvovirus B19, influenza, CMV and Epstein-Barr virus appeared linked to several top co-occurrence clusters. A total of about 150 TCR beta chains were listed by the study as associated with cytomegalovirus. While some public TCRs were present in many individuals, most TCR sequences turned up only very rarely across donors. A further reported finding was that TCR beta sequences accurately predicted the HLA-A and HLA-B alleles for most subjects in the first cohort. Linkage disequilibrium might explain the correlated functional status among segregating V segments, but an unknown experimental factor could not be ruled out. In this cohort, only TCR beta chains were sequenced, and detectable features were limited by the absence of alpha or paired-chain data. According to a later analysis, most CMV-associated TCR beta chains appeared to be HLA-restricted, and the HLA associations seemed to be driven largely by CMV exposure. A cluster of highly shared sequence variants was judged likely to be a technical artifact of the sequencing pipeline. A later genetic analysis associated a missense DCLRE1C variant with V-gene and J-gene trimming of TCR beta chains, and an independent cohort replicated the association. An earlier analysis of 450 to 750 of the donors showed that most TCR beta V segments appeared in productive rearrangements either about 87% or about 30% of the time, which broadly matched IMGT annotations. Roughly uniform sequencing depth across donors was assumed in presence/absence analyses, although this assumption may not hold. When HLA alleles, especially DR and DQ, strongly co-occurred, TCR associations were difficult to assign to individual alleles. In both the original and validation cohorts, the classifier was reported to diagnose cytomegalovirus status with high specificity and sensitivity. Some IMGT-functional V segments, including TRBV6-2 and TRBV6-3, could not be told apart with the 87-base-pair reads, so those segments were excluded. A few of the identified cytomegalovirus-associated TCR beta chains were confirmed in vitro to be specific for cytomegalovirus antigens. At a false discovery rate of 0.05, a later analysis linked 15,000 to 20,000 TCR beta sequences to specific HLA alleles. In a later analysis, the rate of TCR association differed among HLA loci, with DRB1 alleles having the most associated TCRs and HLA-C alleles having the fewest. Because HLA typing was unavailable for some donors at each locus, only the typed subset was used in association tests. About 17 rarely observed V segments, including chromosome 9 orphons, were excluded from the earlier analysis of about 610 of the donors because counts were too low. In a later analysis, HLA-associated TCR beta chains showed more clonal expansion and lower generation probabilities than non-associated chains that were equally common. For the cohort, immune exposure information was limited to CMV serostatus.

A note on this clone: The target of this receptor is not known. Per-base qualities were not stored, and no clone one base away is much larger.

V has 6 bases trimmed and J has 5 bases trimmed; junction bases matching no gene number 15. Reading from cysteine to phenylalanine, the CDR3 counts 17 amino acids. The entry retains the CDR3 DNA only, 51 bases that are in frame from base 1. CDR1 LNHDA and CDR2 SQIVND are derived from the germline V gene (reference sequence). The cohort comprised hundreds of healthy bone marrow donors. Cohort members were all nominally healthy when sampled, although unrecorded immune exposures were likely present. The donor was CMV seropositive and was included in the group of about 290 seropositive cohort members. Each donor provided a peripheral blood sample, and peripheral blood mononuclear cells were used for TCR beta sequencing. The Qiagen DNeasy Blood Extraction Kit was used to extract genomic DNA from the blood cell samples. Preparation of the library involved the immunoSEQ multiplex PCR assay. The multiplex PCR relied on a mix of 60 forward primers for TCR Vbeta segments and 13 reverse primers for TCR Jbeta segments. Amplification of the CDR3 region of rearranged TCR beta genes was performed with a multiplex PCR assay on genomic DNA. On the Illumina HiSeq System, the amplified TCR beta libraries were sequenced as 87-base-pair reads. In the paper's pipeline: A later analysis tallied some 79 million unique TCR beta chains across the 600 to 700 repertoires, and about 12 million of those chains were shared by two or more donors. Raw reads were error-corrected and collapsed into unique sequences by a nearest-neighbor algorithm in which closely related sequences were merged to remove PCR and sequencing errors. V, D and J gene segments were assigned by aligning CDR3 sequences to IMGT reference sequences. For a sequence to be retained, a match of at least six nucleotides was required to both a V gene segment and a J gene segment. A rearrangement counted as productive if the CDR3 had no stop codons and remained in frame with V and J, and every other rearrangement counted as non-productive. CDR3 was defined according to IMGT convention as the region running from the second conserved V-encoded cysteine to the conserved J-encoded phenylalanine. The earlier analysis of about 570 of the donors excluded any sequence lacking an unambiguous match to a single V gene segment. In an earlier analysis of approximately 550 of the donors, V segments were called functional above 56.7% productive rearrangements and were called segregating when the between-donor standard deviation exceeded 5%. To diagnose cytomegalovirus status from the catalog of TCR beta chain sequences, a statistical classification framework was built. In a later analysis, TCR nucleotide sequences were compared against IMGT/GENE-DB human TR gene sequences so that V and J genes could be assigned. A later analysis assigned CDR3 sequences and most-parsimonious VDJ recombination scenarios with the TCRdist pipeline. In a later analysis, each TCR beta chain was defined by its CDR3 amino acid sequence together with its V-gene family, and reads without a unique V-gene family were excluded. A later analysis removed roughly 590 highly shared, low-generation-probability nucleotide sequences to deal with suspected cross-contamination and a sequencing artifact. In a later analysis, a clonal expansion index for each public chain was calculated from normalized within-repertoire ranks of inferred template counts. In a later analysis, generation probabilities were computed using a VDJ recombination model fitted to out-of-frame rearrangements, and the results were checked against IGoR. In a later analysis, hypergeometric tests were used to score TCR-TCR, TCR-HLA and TCR-CMV co-occurrence, with a repertoire-size bias correction applied to TCR pairs. A later analysis estimated false discovery rates by permuting HLA or CMV assignments 20 times. In a later analysis, co-occurring TCRs were grouped with DBSCAN, and TCRdist sequence similarity was added when clustering was performed within HLA-allele-positive subsets. Repertoires with fewer than 30,000 or more than 120,000 public chains were left out of co-occurrence clustering, as were about 5 repertoires with anomalous nucleotide sharing. TCRdb holds this immuneACCESS table with in-frame rearrangements only. Some clones are missing; in checked studies, unresolved V genes explain under half, and the rest has no known cause. For V, J and clone size, that table is used; D and trimming come from the DNA. The sample profile shows about 130,000 clones; around 83% of them were found once. Of the sample, approximately 3.1% falls within the top ten clones.

The origin of this receptor is a woman aged 18-29 years in good health and CMV-seropositive. The sample was PBMCs. The chain joins TRBV19 to TRBJ2-3, with 9 bases aligning to TRBD2. The DNA reads as follows: TGTGCCAGTAGCCTTAAGGGGCGGGGGGGCCTCGGAGATACGCAGTATTTT. Its product reads: CASSLKGRGGLGDTQYF.